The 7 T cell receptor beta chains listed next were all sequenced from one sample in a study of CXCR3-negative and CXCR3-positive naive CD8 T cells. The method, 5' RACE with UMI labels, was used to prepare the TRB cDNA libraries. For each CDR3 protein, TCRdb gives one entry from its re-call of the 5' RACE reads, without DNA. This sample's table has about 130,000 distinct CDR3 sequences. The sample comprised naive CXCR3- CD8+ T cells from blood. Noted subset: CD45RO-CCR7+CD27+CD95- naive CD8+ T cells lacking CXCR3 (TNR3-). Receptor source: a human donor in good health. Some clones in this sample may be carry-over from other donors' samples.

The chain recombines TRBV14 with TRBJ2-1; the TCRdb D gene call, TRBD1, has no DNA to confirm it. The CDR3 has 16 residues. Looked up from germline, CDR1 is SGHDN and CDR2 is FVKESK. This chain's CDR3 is CASSYQGAVFYNEQFF.

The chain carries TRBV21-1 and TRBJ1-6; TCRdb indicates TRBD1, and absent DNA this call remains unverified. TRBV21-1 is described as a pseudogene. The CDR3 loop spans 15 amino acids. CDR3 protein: CASSKDGTGVSPLHF.

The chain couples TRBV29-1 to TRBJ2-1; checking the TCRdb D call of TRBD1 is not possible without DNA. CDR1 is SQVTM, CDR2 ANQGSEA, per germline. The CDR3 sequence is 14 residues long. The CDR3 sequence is CSVPGQGIFDEQFF.

The CDR3 here is CSVEAPVTGGTYEQYF. The rearrangement uses TRBV29-1 and TRBJ2-7; the TCRdb call, TRBD1, lacks DNA for checking. Germline V gene lookup returns CDR1 SQVTM and CDR2 ANQGSEA. The CDR3 totals 16 residues.

The CDR3: CASSATGTGFYEQYF. The chain is built from TRBV9 and TRBJ2-7; TCRdb designates TRBD1, a call that cannot be tested without DNA. Germline V gene lookup returns CDR1 SGDLS and CDR2 YYNGEE. The CDR3 length is 15 residues.

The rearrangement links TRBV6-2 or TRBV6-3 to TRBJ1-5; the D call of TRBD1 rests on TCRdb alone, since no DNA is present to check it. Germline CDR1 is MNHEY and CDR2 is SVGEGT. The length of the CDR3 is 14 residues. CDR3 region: CASSYGTSNQPQHF.

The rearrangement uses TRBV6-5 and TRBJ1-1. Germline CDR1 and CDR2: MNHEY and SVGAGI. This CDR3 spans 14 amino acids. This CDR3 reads CASSYGDENTEAFF.